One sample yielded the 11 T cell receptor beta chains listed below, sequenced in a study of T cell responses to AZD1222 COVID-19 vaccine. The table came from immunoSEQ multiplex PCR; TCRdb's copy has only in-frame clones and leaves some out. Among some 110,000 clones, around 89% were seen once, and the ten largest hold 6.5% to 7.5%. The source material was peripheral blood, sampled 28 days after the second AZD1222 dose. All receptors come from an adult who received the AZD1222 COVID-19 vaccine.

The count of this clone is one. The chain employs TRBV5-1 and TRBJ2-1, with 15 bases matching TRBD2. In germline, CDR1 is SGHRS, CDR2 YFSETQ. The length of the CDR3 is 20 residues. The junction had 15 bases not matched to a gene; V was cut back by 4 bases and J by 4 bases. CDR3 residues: CASSPVQGLAGGPIYNEQFF. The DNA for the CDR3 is TGCGCCAGCAGCCCGGTCCAGGGACTAGCGGGAGGTCCCATTTACAATGAGCAGTTCTTC.

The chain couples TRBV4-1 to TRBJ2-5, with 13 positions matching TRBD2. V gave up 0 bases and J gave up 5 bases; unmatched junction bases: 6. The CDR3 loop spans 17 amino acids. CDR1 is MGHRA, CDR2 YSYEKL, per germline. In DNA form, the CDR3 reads TGCGCCAGCAGCCAAGACCACGGACTAGCGGGGGACGAGACCCAGTACTTC. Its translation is CASSQDHGLAGDETQYF.

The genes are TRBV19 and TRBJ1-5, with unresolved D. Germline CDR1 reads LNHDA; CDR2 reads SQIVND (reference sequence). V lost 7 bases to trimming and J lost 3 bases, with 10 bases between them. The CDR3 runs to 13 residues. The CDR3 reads CASTPRFNQPQHF. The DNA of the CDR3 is TGTGCCAGTACCCCGCGGTTCAATCAGCCCCAGCATTTT.

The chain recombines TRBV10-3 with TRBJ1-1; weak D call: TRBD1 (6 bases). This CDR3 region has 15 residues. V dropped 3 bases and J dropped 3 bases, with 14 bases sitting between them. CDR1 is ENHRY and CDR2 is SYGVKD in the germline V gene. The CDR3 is CAISDRGERDTEAFF. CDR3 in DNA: TGTGCCATCAGTGACAGGGGAGAGAGGGACACTGAAGCTTTCTTT.

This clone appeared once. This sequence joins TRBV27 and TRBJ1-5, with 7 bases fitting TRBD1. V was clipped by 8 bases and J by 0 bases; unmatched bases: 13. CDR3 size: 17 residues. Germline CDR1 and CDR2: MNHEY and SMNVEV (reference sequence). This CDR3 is CASRKAGGIYSNQPQHF. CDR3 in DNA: TGTGCCAGCCGGAAGGCAGGGGGAATCTATAGCAATCAGCCCCAGCATTTT.

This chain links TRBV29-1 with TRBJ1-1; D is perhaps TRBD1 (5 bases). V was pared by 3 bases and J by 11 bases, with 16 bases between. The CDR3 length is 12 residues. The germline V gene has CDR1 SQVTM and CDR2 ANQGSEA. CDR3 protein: CSVEGSGRAAFF. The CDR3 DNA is TGCAGCGTTGAGGGGTCGGGCAGGGCGGCTTTCTTT.

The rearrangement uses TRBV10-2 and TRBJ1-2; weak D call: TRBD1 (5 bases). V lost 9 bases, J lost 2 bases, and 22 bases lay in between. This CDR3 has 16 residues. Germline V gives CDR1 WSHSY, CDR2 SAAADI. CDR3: CASSLGGRSFNYGYTF. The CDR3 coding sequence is TGCGCCAGTTCGCTCGGGGGGAGATCATTCAACTATGGCTACACCTTC.

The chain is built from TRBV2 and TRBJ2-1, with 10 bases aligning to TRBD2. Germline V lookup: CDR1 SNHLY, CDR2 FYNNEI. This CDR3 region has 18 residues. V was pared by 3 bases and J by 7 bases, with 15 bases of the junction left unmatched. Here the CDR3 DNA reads TGTGCCAGCAGTGACCCCACAGGGCTAGCGGGGGTAGTGAATGAGCAGTTCTTC. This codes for CASSDPTGLAGVVNEQFF.

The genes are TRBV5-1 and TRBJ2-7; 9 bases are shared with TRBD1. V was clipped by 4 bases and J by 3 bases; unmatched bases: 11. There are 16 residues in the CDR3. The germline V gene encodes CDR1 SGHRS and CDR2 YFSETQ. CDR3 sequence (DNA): TGCGCCAGCAGCCCGACCGGGACAGGGAAAGTCTACGAGCAGTACTTC. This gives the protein CASSPTGTGKVYEQYF. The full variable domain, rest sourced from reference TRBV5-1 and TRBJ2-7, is KAGVTQTPRYLIKTRGQQVTLSCSPISGHRSVSWYQQTPGQGLQFLFEYFSETQRNKGNFPGRFSGRQFSNSRSEMNVSTLELGDSALYLCASSPTGTGKVYEQYFGPGTRLTVT.

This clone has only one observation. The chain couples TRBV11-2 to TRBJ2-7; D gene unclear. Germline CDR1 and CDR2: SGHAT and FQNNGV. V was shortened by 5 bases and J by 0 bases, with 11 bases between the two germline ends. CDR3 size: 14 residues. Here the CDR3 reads CASSQGFNSYEQYF. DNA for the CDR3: TGTGCCAGCAGCCAAGGCTTCAACTCCTACGAGCAGTACTTC.

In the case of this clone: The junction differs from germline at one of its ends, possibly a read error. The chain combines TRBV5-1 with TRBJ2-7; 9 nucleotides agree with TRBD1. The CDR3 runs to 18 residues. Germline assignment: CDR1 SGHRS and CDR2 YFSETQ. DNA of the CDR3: TGCGCCAGCAGCTTACCGGGACAGGGATCAACTAGGTCTTACGGGCAGTACTTC. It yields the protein CASSLPGQGSTRSYGQYF.